The TCR beta chain described here comes from a study of T cells in Graves' hyperthyroidism and ophthalmopathy. Study information: The blood sample was taken at first diagnosis, before treatment began.

Source material for PBMCs was less than 12 ml fresh peripheral blood. TCR beta CDR3 regions were amplified from RNA. TCR CDR3 underwent first-round RT-PCR with the HTBI primer set. TCRdb re-analysed the multiplex PCR reads in MiXCR, keeping a single row per CDR3 protein. The sample lists about 740,000 distinct CDR3 sequences, around 15% occurring once. This CDR3 contains 15 residues. Germline V gene data show CDR1 as SNHLY and CDR2 as FYNNEI. V lost 6 bases and J lost 6; bases outside the gene matches: 10. This TCR derives from a woman under 30 with Graves' hyperthyroidism. The chain uses TRBV2 and TRBJ2-2, with 7 nucleotides matching TRBD2. Sequenced material: blood. The CDR3 nucleotides are TGTGCCAGCAGCGCCGGGACTACACGCGCCGGGGAGCTGTTTTTT. Its protein is CASSAGTTRAGELFF.